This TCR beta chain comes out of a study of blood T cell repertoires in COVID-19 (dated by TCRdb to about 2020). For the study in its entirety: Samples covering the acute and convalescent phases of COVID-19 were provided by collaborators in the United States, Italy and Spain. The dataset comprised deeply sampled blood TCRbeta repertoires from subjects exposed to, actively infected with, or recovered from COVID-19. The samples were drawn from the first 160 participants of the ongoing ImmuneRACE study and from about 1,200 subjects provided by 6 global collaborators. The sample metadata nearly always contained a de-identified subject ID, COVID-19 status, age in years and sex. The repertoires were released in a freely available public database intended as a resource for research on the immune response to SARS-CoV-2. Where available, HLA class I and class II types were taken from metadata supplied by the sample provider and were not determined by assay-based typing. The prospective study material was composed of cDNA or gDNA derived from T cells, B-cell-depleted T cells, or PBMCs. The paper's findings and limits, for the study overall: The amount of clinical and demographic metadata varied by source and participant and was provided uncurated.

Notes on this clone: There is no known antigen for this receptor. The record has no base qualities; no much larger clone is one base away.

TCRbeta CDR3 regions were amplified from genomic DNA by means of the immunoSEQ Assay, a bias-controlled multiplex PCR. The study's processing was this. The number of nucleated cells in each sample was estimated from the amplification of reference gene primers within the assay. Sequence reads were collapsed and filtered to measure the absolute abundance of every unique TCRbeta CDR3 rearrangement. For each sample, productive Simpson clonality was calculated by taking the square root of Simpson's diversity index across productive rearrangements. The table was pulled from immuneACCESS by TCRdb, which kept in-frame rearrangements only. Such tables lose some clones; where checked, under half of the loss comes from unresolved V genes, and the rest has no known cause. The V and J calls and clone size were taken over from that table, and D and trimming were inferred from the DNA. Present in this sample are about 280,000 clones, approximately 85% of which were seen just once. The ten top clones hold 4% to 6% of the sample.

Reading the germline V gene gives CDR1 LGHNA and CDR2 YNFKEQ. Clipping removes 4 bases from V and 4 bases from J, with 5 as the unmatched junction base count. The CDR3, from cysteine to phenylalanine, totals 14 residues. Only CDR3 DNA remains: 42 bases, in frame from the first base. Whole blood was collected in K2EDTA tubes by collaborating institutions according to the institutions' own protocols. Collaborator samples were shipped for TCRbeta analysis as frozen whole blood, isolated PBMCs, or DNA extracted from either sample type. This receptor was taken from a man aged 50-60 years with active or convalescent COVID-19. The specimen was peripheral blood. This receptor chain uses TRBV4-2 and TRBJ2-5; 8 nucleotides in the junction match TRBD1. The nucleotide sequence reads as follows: TGTGCCAGCAGCCCCCGACAGGGGCGAGAGACCCAGTACTTC. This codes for CASSPRQGRETQYF.